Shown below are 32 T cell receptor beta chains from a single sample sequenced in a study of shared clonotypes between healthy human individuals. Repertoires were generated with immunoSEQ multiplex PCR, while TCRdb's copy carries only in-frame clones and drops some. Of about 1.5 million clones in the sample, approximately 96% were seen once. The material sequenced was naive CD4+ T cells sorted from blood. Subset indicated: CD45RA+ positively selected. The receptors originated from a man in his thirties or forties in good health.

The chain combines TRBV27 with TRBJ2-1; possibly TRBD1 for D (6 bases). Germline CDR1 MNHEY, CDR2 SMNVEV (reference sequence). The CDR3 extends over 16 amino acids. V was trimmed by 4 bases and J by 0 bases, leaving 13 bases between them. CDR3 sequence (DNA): TGTGCCAGCAGTTCACAGGGTGGGCCCTCCTACAATGAGCAGTTCTTC. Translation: CASSSQGGPSYNEQFF.

The DNA for the CDR3 is TGTGCCAGCAGTGCCCTAACAGCCTCTGGGGCCAACGTCCTGACTTTC. Its translation is CASSALTASGANVLTF. The rearrangement uses TRBV6-1 and TRBJ2-6; unclear D gene. The V and J ends lost 4 bases and 0 bases respectively, with 10 bases between them. CDR1 is MNHNS and CDR2 is SASEGT in the germline V gene. This CDR3 contains 16 residues.

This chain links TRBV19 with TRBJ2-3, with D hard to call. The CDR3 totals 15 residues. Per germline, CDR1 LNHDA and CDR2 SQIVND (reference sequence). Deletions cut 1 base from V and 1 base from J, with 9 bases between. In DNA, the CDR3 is TGTGCCAGTAGTATAGTTTCCCCAGGCACAGATACGCAGTATTTT. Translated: CASSIVSPGTDTQYF.

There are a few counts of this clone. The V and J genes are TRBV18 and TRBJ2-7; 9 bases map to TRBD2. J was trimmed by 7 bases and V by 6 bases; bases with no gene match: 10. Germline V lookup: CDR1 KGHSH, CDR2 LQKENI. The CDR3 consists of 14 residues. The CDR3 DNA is TGTGCCAGCTCCGTAGCGGGAGTTCGACTGGAGCAGTACTTC. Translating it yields CASSVAGVRLEQYF.

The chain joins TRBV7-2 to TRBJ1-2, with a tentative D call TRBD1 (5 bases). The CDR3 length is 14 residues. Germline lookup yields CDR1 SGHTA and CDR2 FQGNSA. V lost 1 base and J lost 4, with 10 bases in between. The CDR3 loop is CASSLGWGTYGYTF. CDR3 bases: TGTGCCAGCAGCTTAGGGTGGGGCACCTATGGCTACACCTTC.

The CDR3 loop is CASKGGTSRTDTQYF. In DNA form, the CDR3 reads TGTGCCAGCAAGGGCGGGACTTCCCGCACAGATACGCAGTATTTT. The chain joins TRBV6-5 to TRBJ2-3; maybe TRBD2 (6 bases). The CDR3 contains 15 residues. The germline V gene encodes CDR1 MNHEY and CDR2 SVGAGI. V was cut by 7 bases and J by 1 base, with 15 bases left in between.

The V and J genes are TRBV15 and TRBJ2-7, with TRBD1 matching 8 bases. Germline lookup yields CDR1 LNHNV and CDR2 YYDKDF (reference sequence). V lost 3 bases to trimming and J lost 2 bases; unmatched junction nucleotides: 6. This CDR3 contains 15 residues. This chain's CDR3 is CATSSPGGPAYEQYF. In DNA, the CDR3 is TGTGCCACCAGCAGCCCAGGGGGCCCAGCCTACGAGCAGTACTTC.

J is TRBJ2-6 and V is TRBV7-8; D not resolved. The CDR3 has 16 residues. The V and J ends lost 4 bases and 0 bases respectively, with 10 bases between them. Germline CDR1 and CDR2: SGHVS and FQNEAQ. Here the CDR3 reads CASSSGRVSGANVLTF. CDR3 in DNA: TGTGCCAGCAGCTCCGGACGGGTCTCTGGGGCCAACGTCCTGACTTTC.

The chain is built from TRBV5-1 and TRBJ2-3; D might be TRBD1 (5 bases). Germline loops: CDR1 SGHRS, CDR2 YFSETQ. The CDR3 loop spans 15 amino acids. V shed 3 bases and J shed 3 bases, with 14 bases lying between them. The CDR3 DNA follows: TGCGCCAGCAGCTCAGAACAGGCCCGTACAGATACGCAGTATTTT. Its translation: CASSSEQARTDTQYF.

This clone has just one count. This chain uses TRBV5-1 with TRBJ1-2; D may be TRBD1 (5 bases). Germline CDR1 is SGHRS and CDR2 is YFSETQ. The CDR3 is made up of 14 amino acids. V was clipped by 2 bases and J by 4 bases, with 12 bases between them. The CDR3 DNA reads TGCGCCAGCAGCTTATCCGGGACGTTCTATGGCTACACCTTC. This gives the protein CASSLSGTFYGYTF.

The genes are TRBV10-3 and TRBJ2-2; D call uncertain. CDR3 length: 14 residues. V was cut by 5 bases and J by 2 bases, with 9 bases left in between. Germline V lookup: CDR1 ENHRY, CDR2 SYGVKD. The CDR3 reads CAISLRANTGELFF. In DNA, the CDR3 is TGTGCCATCAGTCTCCGGGCCAACACCGGGGAGCTGTTTTTT.

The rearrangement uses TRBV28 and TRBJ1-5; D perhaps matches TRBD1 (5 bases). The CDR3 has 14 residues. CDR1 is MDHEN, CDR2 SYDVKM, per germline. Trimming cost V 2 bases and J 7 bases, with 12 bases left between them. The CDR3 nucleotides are TGTGCCAGCAGTTTACCAGGGTTGGGGCAGCCCCAGCATTTT. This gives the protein CASSLPGLGQPQHF.

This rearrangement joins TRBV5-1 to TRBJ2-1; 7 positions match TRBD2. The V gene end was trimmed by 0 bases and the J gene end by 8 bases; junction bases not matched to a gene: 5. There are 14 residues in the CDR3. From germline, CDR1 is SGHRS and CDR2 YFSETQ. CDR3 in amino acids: CASSLGRGDHEQFF. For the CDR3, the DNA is TGCGCCAGCAGCTTGGGACGGGGGGATCATGAGCAGTTCTTC.

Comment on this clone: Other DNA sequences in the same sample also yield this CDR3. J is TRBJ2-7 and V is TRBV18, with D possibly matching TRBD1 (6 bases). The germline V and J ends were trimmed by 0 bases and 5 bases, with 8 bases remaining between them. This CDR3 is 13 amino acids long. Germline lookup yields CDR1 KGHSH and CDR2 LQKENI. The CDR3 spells CASSPPRGHEQYF. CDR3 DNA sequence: TGTGCCAGCTCACCACCCAGGGGCCACGAGCAGTACTTC.

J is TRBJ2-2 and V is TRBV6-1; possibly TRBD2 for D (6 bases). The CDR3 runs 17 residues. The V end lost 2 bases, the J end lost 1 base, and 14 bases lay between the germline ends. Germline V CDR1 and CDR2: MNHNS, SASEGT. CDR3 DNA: TGTGCCAGCAGTGAACGTTTCGGGACTCAGAACACCGGGGAGCTGTTTTTT. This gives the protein CASSERFGTQNTGELFF.

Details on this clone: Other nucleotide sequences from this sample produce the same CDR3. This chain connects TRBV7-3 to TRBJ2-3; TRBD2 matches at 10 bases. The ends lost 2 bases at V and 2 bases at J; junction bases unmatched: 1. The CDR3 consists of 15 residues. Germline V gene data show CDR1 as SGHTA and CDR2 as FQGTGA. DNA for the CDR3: TGTGCCAGCAGCTTACTAGCGGGAGACACAGATACGCAGTATTTT. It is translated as CASSLLAGDTDTQYF.

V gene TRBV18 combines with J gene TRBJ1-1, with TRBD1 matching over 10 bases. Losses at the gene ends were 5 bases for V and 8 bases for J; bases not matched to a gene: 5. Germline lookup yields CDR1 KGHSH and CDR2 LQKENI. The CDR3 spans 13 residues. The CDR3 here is CASSNDRGQEAFF. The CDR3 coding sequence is TGTGCCAGCTCAAACGACAGGGGGCAAGAAGCTTTCTTT.

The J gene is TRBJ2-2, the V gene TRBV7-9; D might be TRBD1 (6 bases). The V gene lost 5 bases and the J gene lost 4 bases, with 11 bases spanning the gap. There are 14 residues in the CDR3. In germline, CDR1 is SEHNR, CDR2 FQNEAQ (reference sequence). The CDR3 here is CASSQQGGTGELFF. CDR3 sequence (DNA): TGTGCCAGCAGCCAACAGGGTGGCACCGGGGAGCTGTTTTTT.

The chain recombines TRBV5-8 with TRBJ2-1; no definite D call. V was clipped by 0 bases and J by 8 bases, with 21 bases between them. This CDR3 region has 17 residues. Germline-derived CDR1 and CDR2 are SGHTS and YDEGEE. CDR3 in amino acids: CASSLGPLLLRVHEQFF. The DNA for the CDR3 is TGTGCCAGCAGCTTGGGGCCCCTCCTTCTTAGGGTGCATGAGCAGTTCTTC.

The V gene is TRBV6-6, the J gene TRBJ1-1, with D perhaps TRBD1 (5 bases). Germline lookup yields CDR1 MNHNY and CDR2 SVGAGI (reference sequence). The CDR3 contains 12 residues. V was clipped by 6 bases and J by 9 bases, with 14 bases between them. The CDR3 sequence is CASSPDRSKAFF. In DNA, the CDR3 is TGTGCCAGCAGCCCCGACAGAAGTAAAGCTTTCTTT.

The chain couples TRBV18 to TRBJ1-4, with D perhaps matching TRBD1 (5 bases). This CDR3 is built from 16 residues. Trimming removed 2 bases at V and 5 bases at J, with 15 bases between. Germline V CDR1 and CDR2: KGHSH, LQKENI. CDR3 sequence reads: CASSPNRPGANEKLFF. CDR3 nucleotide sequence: TGTGCCAGCTCACCAAATCGGCCCGGGGCAAATGAAAAACTGTTTTTT.

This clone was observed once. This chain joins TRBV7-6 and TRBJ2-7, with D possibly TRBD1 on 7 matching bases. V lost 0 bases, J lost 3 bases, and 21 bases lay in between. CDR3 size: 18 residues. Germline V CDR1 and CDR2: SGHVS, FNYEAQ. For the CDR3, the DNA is TGTGCCAGCAGCTTAGCTCCATCGGAGGGGGCTTCGGTCTACGAGCAGTACTTC. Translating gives CASSLAPSEGASVYEQYF.

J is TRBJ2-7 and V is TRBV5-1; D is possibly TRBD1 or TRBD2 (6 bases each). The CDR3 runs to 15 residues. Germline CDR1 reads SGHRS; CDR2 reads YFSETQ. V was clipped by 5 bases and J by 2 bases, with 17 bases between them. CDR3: CASRGGPTGPYEQYF. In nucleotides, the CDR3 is TGCGCCAGCAGGGGGGGCCCGACAGGTCCCTACGAGCAGTACTTC. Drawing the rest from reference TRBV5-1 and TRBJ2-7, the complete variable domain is KAGVTQTPRYLIKTRGQQVTLSCSPISGHRSVSWYQQTPGQGLQFLFEYFSETQRNKGNFPGRFSGRQFSNSRSEMNVSTLELGDSALYLCASRGGPTGPYEQYFGPGTRLTVT.

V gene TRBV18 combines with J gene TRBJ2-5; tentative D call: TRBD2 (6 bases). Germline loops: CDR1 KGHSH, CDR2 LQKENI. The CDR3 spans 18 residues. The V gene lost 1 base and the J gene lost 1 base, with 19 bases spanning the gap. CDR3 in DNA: TGTGCCAGCTCACCACTCGTTCCTGCGCGGGACTCCCAAGAGACCCAGTACTTC. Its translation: CASSPLVPARDSQETQYF.

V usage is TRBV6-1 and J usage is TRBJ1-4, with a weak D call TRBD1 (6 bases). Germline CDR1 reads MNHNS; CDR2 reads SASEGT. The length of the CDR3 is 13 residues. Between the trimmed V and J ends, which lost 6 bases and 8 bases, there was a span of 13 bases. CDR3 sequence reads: CASSVDRLEKLFF. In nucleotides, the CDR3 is TGTGCCAGCAGCGTGGACAGACTGGAAAAACTGTTTTTT.

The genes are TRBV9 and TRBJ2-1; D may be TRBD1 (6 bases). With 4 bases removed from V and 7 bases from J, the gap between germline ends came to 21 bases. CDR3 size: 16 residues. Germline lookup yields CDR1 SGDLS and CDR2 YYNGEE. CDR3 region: CASSPGLRTDLNEQFF. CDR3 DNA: TGTGCCAGCAGCCCAGGGTTAAGGACAGATCTTAATGAGCAGTTCTTC.

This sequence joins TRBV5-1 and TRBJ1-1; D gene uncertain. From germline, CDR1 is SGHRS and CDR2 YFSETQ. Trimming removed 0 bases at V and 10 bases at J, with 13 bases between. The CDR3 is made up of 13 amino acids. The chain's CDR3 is CASSLGGAGGAFF. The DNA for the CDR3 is TGCGCCAGCAGCTTGGGCGGTGCGGGTGGAGCTTTCTTT.

CDR3 DNA: TGTGCCAGCAGCCTCCGACAGGTATCCTACAATGAGCAGTTCTTC. This gives the protein CASSLRQVSYNEQFF. The chain links TRBV5-4 to TRBJ2-1; D is possibly TRBD1 (6 bases). Per germline, CDR1 SGHNT and CDR2 YYREEE (reference sequence). This CDR3 is built from 15 residues. Trimming removed 4 bases from V and 1 base from J, with 12 bases in between.

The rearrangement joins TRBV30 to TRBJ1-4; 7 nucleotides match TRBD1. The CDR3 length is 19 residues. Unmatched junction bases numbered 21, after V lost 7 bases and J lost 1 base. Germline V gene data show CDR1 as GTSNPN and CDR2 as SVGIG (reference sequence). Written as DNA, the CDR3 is TGTGCCTCCGCCCAACCGACAGGGTGGGGGTTTGGAACTAATGAAAAACTGTTTTTT. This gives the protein CASAQPTGWGFGTNEKLFF.

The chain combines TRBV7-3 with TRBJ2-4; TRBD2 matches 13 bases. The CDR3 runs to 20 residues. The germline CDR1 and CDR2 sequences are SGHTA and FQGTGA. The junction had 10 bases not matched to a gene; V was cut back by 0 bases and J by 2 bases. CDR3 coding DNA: TGTGCCAGCAGCTTAACCGGACTAGCGGGAGAGCTAACGACCAAAAACATTCAGTACTTC. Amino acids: CASSLTGLAGELTTKNIQYF.

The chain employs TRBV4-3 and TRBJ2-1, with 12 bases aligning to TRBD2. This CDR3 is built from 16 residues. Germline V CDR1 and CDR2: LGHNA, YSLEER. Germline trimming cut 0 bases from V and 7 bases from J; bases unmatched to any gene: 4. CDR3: CASSQETSGRWNEQFF. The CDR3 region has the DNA TGCGCCAGCAGCCAAGAGACTAGCGGGAGATGGAATGAGCAGTTCTTC.

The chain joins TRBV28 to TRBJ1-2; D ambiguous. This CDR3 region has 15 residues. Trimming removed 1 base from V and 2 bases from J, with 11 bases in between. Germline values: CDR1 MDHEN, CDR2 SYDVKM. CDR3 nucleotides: TGTGCCAGCAGTTTATACGCCGGCGGGAACTATGGCTACACCTTC. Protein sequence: CASSLYAGGNYGYTF.